This section outlines one T cell receptor beta chain sequence together with its context. Its antigen is not known. The germline V gene has CDR1 SGHTA and CDR2 FQGTGA. CDR3 length: 16 residues. From the 5' RACE reads, TCRdb lists one entry per CDR3 protein and no DNA. The sample includes around 150,000 distinct CDR3 sequences. These data are taken from a study of monozygotic twins with inflammatory bowel disease. Study results and limitations: Repertoires of patients may have been made more variable by differing immunosuppressive treatments. Fewer clonotypes were shared with others by IBD patients than by healthy twins, especially with disease activity. Telling different T cell subtypes apart from each other was not possible.

The TCR was taken from a human donor with ulcerative colitis or Crohn's disease, or a healthy co-twin of an affected twin (not recorded which). The J gene is TRBJ2-2, the V gene TRBV7-3. The source material was blood. CDR3 sequence: CASSLNRGGVTGELFF.